Listed below are T cell receptor beta chains from one sample, sequenced in a study of blood T cell repertoires in COVID-19. Generated by immunoSEQ multiplex PCR, the TCRdb table keeps only in-frame clones and is missing some. The table records about 300,000 clones, just over 85% of them present only once. The specimen sequenced was PBMCs or T cells enriched from blood (not recorded which). Receptors originate from a man aged 25 to 45 who had recovered from COVID-19. Each CDR3 is given with its conserved first and last residue. Each record gives: J gene, V gene, clone size, D gene, CDR3 DNA, CDR3 protein. D genes are given only for firm matches. The size of a clone is reported for some rows only, either as once, few or many, or as a class for expanded clones.

>TRBJ1-1|TRBV10-2|NA|TRBD1
TGCGCCAGCAGTGATATCAGGGGGACGGTTGAAGCTTTCTTT
CASSDIRGTVEAFF
>TRBJ2-3|TRBV5-1|NA|TRBD2
TGCGCCCTCATTAAGGCTAGCGGGGCCCATTGGGATACGCAGTATTTT
CALIKASGAHWDTQYF
>TRBJ1-2|TRBV6-5|NA|TRBD1
TGTGCCAGCAGGACAGGGGATGCCTATGGCTACACCTTC
CASRTGDAYGYTF
>TRBJ2-1|TRBV5-6|NA|NA
TGTGCCAGCAGCTTTTTAAAACGCCTAAACAATGAGCAGTTCTTC
CASSFLKRLNNEQFF
>TRBJ1-2|TRBV19|NA|NA
TGTGCCAGTAGTATCCAACAGGGAATCTATGGCTACACCTTC
CASSIQQGIYGYTF
>TRBJ2-5|TRBV6-1|NA|TRBD2
TGTGCCAGCAGTGGCCGACTAGCGGCACAAGAGACCCAGTACTTC
CASSGRLAAQETQYF
>TRBJ2-1|TRBV28|NA|TRBD2
TGTGCCAGCAGTTGGGAGCGGGGCTACAATGAGCAGTTCTTC
CASSWERGYNEQFF
>TRBJ1-5|TRBV21-1|few|NA
TGTGCCAGCAGCAAAACCAAACAGGACCATAGCAATCAGCCCCAGCATTTT
CASSKTKQDHSNQPQHF
>TRBJ1-5|TRBV27|few|TRBD1
TGTGCCAGCAGTTTGACAGGGAATCAGCCCCAGCATTTT
CASSLTGNQPQHF
>TRBJ1-4|TRBV14|NA|TRBD1
TGTGCCAGCAGCCAGGGACAGGGAAGGTCGACTAATGAAAAACTGTTTTTT
CASSQGQGRSTNEKLFF
>TRBJ1-5|TRBV28|NA|NA
TGTGCCAGCAGTCCTCCGGGAGGTAATAGCAATCAGCCCCAGCATTTT
CASSPPGGNSNQPQHF
>TRBJ2-7|TRBV7-8|NA|NA
TGTGCCAGCAGCTCCAGCGCAGGGTTTACCTACGAGCAGTACTTC
CASSSSAGFTYEQYF
>TRBJ2-7|TRBV6-1|NA|TRBD2
TGTGCCAGCAGTGAATGGCGGGGGGTCTCCTACGAGCAGTACTTC
CASSEWRGVSYEQYF
>TRBJ2-7|TRBV11-3|NA|NA
TGTGCCAGCAGCTTAGCGTCGGTTCGGTCCTACGAGCAGTACTTC
CASSLASVRSYEQYF
>TRBJ2-1|TRBV7-9|NA|TRBD1
TGTGCCAGCAGCCCCAGGGGGCTAGACTCCTACAATGAGCAGTTCTTC
CASSPRGLDSYNEQFF
>TRBJ2-3|TRBV11-2|NA|TRBD2
TGTGCCAGAGAGAGCAGTTTCGATAGCGGGGGCATTTTGACAGATACGCAGTATTTT
CARESSFDSGGILTDTQYF
>TRBJ2-5|TRBV7-2|NA|NA
TGTGCCAGCACCAGGTGGGGGGGGCCCAACCAGTACTTC
CASTRWGGPNQYF
>TRBJ2-5|TRBV5-4|NA|TRBD2
TGTGCCAGCAGCGAGACTAGCGGGGCCGGTACCCAGTACTTC
CASSETSGAGTQYF